Presented here are 22 T cell receptor beta chains from one specimen sequenced in a study of cytomegalovirus exposure and HLA in healthy donors. Clones were sequenced by immunoSEQ multiplex PCR, and TCRdb holds only the in-frame ones, with some missing. The sample shows about 120,000 clones, more than 75% of them seen only once. The sequencing sample was made of PBMCs. These receptors were taken from a woman aged 25-40 years in good health and CMV-seronegative.

J is TRBJ2-3 and V is TRBV6-1, with TRBD1 matching 10 bases. V gave up 4 bases and J gave up 2 bases; unmatched junction bases: 3. Germline values: CDR1 MNHNS, CDR2 SASEGT. The CDR3 runs to 15 residues. The CDR3 bases are TGTGCCAGCAGTGCCGGACAGGGGGTCACAGATACGCAGTATTTT. Residues: CASSAGQGVTDTQYF.

The V call is TRBV7-2, the J call TRBJ2-5, with 8 bases matching TRBD2. The germline V gene encodes CDR1 SGHTA and CDR2 FQGNSA. With 5 bases clipped from V and 3 bases from J, the junction kept 2 bases outside the gene matches. This CDR3 contains 13 residues. DNA of the CDR3: TGTGCCAGCAGCATACTAGCGGAAGAGACCCAGTACTTC. Protein: CASSILAEETQYF.

This clone was counted only a few times. The chain uses TRBV10-3 and TRBJ1-2; no reliable D call. V lost 4 bases and J lost 2, with 8 bases in between. CDR3 size: 13 residues. The germline V gene encodes CDR1 ENHRY and CDR2 SYGVKD. The CDR3 coding sequence is TGTGCCATCAGTGGTCTATTCAACTATGGCTACACCTTC. Protein product: CAISGLFNYGYTF.

V gene TRBV5-1 combines with J gene TRBJ2-7; a weak D match, TRBD1 (6 bases). CDR3 length: 13 residues. The V end was cut by 1 base, the J end by 6 bases, with 11 bases between. From germline, CDR1 is SGHRS and CDR2 YFSETQ. The CDR3 sequence is CASSLTSRGEQYF. The CDR3 DNA is TGCGCCAGCAGCTTGACATCCAGGGGCGAGCAGTACTTC. Combining the CDR3 with reference TRBV5-1 and TRBJ2-7 gives the whole variable domain KAGVTQTPRYLIKTRGQQVTLSCSPISGHRSVSWYQQTPGQGLQFLFEYFSETQRNKGNFPGRFSGRQFSNSRSEMNVSTLELGDSALYLCASSLTSRGEQYFGPGTRLTVT.

The CDR3 here is CASSPRQAVNSPLHF. The CDR3 DNA follows: TGTGCCAGCAGTCCCCGACAGGCAGTTAATTCACCCCTCCACTTT. The rearrangement uses TRBV14 and TRBJ1-6, with D perhaps TRBD1 (6 bases). The germline V gene has CDR1 SGHDN and CDR2 FVKESK. The ends were cut back, 6 bases at V and 6 bases at J, with 15 bases in the middle. The CDR3 totals 15 residues.

The rearrangement joins TRBV27 to TRBJ2-5; D gene unclear. This CDR3 spans 13 amino acids. Trimming pared 2 bases from V and 5 bases from J, leaving 9 bases between. The germline V gene encodes CDR1 MNHEY and CDR2 SMNVEV (reference sequence). CDR3 nucleotides: TGTGCCAGCAGTTTAAATTATCTGGAGACCCAGTACTTC. Its protein is CASSLNYLETQYF.

The chain employs TRBV6-5 and TRBJ2-1; 12 bases agree with TRBD2. V lost 2 bases and J lost 2; bases outside the gene matches: 1. The V gene's germline CDR1 is MNHEY and CDR2 SVGAGI. The CDR3 loop spans 16 amino acids. CDR3 protein: CASSYRTSGAYNEQFF. CDR3 DNA sequence: TGTGCCAGCAGTTACCGGACTAGCGGGGCCTACAATGAGCAGTTCTTC.

The V call is TRBV7-9, the J call TRBJ2-1; D is uncertain. The V and J ends lost 3 bases and 5 bases respectively, with 8 bases between them. From germline, CDR1 is SEHNR and CDR2 FQNEAQ (reference sequence). The CDR3 is 13 residues long. The CDR3 DNA follows: TGTGCCAGCAGCTTGGGCCAACACAATGAGCAGTTCTTC. Translation gives CASSLGQHNEQFF.

V gene TRBV7-9 combines with J gene TRBJ2-7; D is perhaps TRBD1 (7 bases). The CDR3 runs 15 residues. Per germline, CDR1 SEHNR and CDR2 FQNEAQ (reference sequence). V lost 3 bases to trimming and J lost 7 bases, with 19 bases between them. CDR3 protein: CASSFSETGTWEQYF. DNA of the CDR3: TGTGCCAGCAGCTTTTCCGAGACAGGGACTTGGGAGCAGTACTTC.

The V call is TRBV4-3, the J call TRBJ2-1; a possible D gene is TRBD2 (7 bases). The CDR3 spans 15 residues. Trimming shortened V by 0 bases and J by 8 bases, and 14 bases separated the two germline ends. CDR1 is LGHNA and CDR2 is YSLEER in the germline V gene. DNA for the CDR3: TGCGCCAGCAGCCAAGAGGGCGGGGGCAGGGATGAGCAGTTCTTC. Translated, it gives CASSQEGGGRDEQFF.

The J gene is TRBJ2-5, the V gene TRBV15; D might be TRBD1 (5 bases). Trimming took 5 bases from V and 5 from J, leaving 12 bases between them. This CDR3 region has 13 residues. Germline CDR1 is LNHNV and CDR2 is YYDKDF (reference sequence). CDR3 sequence reads: CATSPQGHETQYF. CDR3 coding DNA: TGTGCCACCAGCCCCCAGGGTCATGAGACCCAGTACTTC. Looking up the rest from reference TRBV15 and TRBJ2-5 gives the full variable domain: DAMVIQNPRYQVTQFGKPVTLSCSQTLNHNVMYWYQQKSSQAPKLLFHYYDKDFNNEADTPDNFQSRRPNTSFCFLDIRSPGLGDTAMYLCATSPQGHETQYFGPGTRLLVL.

This chain links TRBV2 with TRBJ2-6; 12 positions agree with TRBD1. CDR3 length: 14 residues. With 11 bases clipped from V and 4 bases from J, the junction kept 3 bases outside the gene matches. CDR1 and CDR2 from the germline V gene are SNHLY and FYNNEI. For the CDR3, the DNA is TGTGCCGGGGACAGGGGGCAAGGGGCCAACGTCCTGACTTTC. It codes for CAGDRGQGANVLTF.

The chain carries TRBV7-9 and TRBJ2-7; possibly TRBD2 for D (5 bases). The germline V gene encodes CDR1 SEHNR and CDR2 FQNEAQ (reference sequence). This CDR3 has 12 amino acids. V dropped 7 bases and J dropped 3 bases, with 10 bases sitting between them. The CDR3 reads CASTRDNYEQYF. The CDR3 bases are TGTGCCAGCACCCGGGATAACTACGAGCAGTACTTC.

The chain carries TRBV7-8 and TRBJ2-7; D remains ambiguous. There are 13 residues in the CDR3. V gave up 5 bases and J gave up 4 bases, with 12 bases separating them. The germline V gene encodes CDR1 SGHVS and CDR2 FQNEAQ. The DNA of the CDR3 is TGTGCCAGCAGCCCTCCCGGGTCGTACGAGCAGTACTTC. Translation gives CASSPPGSYEQYF.

The chain has TRBV27 and TRBJ1-5; TRBD1 matches 8 bases. After removal of 5 bases from V and 7 bases from J, the junction contained 10 bases not matched to a gene. CDR1 and CDR2 (germline): MNHEY, SMNVEV (reference sequence). This CDR3 spans 15 amino acids. The CDR3 sequence is CASSPTQGAGQPQHF. DNA of the CDR3: TGTGCCAGCAGTCCCACGCAGGGGGCGGGCCAGCCCCAGCATTTT.

This chain connects TRBV30 to TRBJ1-5; 7 bases are shared with TRBD1. The CDR3 runs 14 residues. With V trimmed by 0 bases and J by 6 bases, 5 bases remained unmatched. Germline lookup yields CDR1 GTSNPN and CDR2 SVGIG (reference sequence). This chain's CDR3 is CAWSVEGGPQPQHF. The CDR3 DNA sequence: TGTGCCTGGAGTGTAGAAGGGGGCCCTCAGCCCCAGCATTTT.

The J gene is TRBJ1-5, the V gene TRBV19; 8 nucleotides match TRBD1. This CDR3 is built from 17 residues. Germline V gene data show CDR1 as LNHDA and CDR2 as SQIVND (reference sequence). The V segment lost 1 base and the J segment 0 bases; nucleotides outside the gene matches: 5. In DNA form, the CDR3 reads TGTGCCAGTAGTATAGTAGGACAGGGTATTAGCAATCAGCCCCAGCATTTT. It is translated as CASSIVGQGISNQPQHF.

The rearrangement joins TRBV2 to TRBJ2-5; 11 bases align to TRBD2. The CDR3 spans 18 residues. Germline values: CDR1 SNHLY, CDR2 FYNNEI. The V segment lost 7 bases and the J segment 4 bases; nucleotides outside the gene matches: 17. The CDR3 DNA reads TGTGCCAGCAAAGGTGGTGACTTAGCGGGGGGGTATCGAGAGACCCAGTACTTC. Translating gives CASKGGDLAGGYRETQYF.

The V and J genes are TRBV4-2 and TRBJ1-1; 10 positions match TRBD1. The CDR3 extends over 16 amino acids. The germline V gene has CDR1 LGHNA and CDR2 YNFKEQ. The V segment lost 3 bases and the J segment 0 bases; nucleotides outside the gene matches: 4. This CDR3 reads CASSQGQGKVNTEAFF. The CDR3 nucleotides are TGTGCCAGCAGCCAGGGACAGGGGAAAGTGAACACTGAAGCTTTCTTT.

The chain couples TRBV19 to TRBJ1-2, with TRBD1 matching over 9 bases. Germline V gene data show CDR1 as LNHDA and CDR2 as SQIVND (reference sequence). J was trimmed by 4 bases and V by 6 bases; bases with no gene match: 15. The CDR3 consists of 17 residues. DNA for the CDR3: TGTGCCAGTAGCGGGGGCTGGACAGGGGCTGGGAGCTATGGCTACACCTTC. As protein: CASSGGWTGAGSYGYTF.

This chain connects TRBV30 to TRBJ2-7; perhaps TRBD1 as D (6 bases). Germline CDR1 GTSNPN, CDR2 SVGIG (reference sequence). The germline V and J ends were trimmed by 2 bases and 0 bases, with 14 bases remaining between them. The CDR3 is made up of 15 amino acids. The chain's CDR3 is CAWSPPGEDSYEQYF. CDR3 nucleotide sequence: TGTGCCTGGAGTCCGCCAGGGGAAGACTCCTACGAGCAGTACTTC.

The V gene is TRBV18, the J gene TRBJ2-5, with 7 bases aligning to TRBD1. With 1 base clipped from V and 2 bases from J, the junction kept 7 bases outside the gene matches. The CDR3 loop spans 16 amino acids. In germline, CDR1 is KGHSH, CDR2 LQKENI. The chain's CDR3 is CASSPRGQSIQETQYF. CDR3 nucleotides: TGTGCCAGCTCACCACGGGGACAGTCCATTCAAGAGACCCAGTACTTC.